What follows are 8 T cell receptor beta chains derived from one specimen sequenced in a study of T-cell memory formation after mild COVID-19. Each CDR3 protein gets one entry after TCRdb re-called the 5' RACE reads with MiXCR. The table has hundreds of thousands of distinct CDR3 sequences, approximately 16% seen once. Sequencing was done on a sample of PBMCs or a T cell subset sorted from them (not recorded which). The receptors here all came from a man between 18 and 29 years old who had mild COVID-19 (a few samples of this study predate the infection). Cell type and time point are not known.

In nucleotides, the CDR3 is TGCGCCAGCAGCTCTACAGAGAGGGAGCAGTACGTC. It is translated as CASSSTEREQYV. This chain uses TRBV5-1 with TRBJ2-7, with D unresolved. The germline V gene has CDR1 SGHRS and CDR2 YFSETQ. The CDR3 length is 12 residues. Trimming stripped 3 bases from V and 7 bases from J, with 11 bases between.

Only one count was recorded for this clonotype. This chain joins TRBV18 and TRBJ1-4; D might be TRBD1 (6 bases). The germline gives CDR1 KGHSH, CDR2 LQKENI. This CDR3 has 17 amino acids. V shed 4 bases and J shed 6 bases, with 21 bases lying between them. For the CDR3, the DNA is TGTGCCAGCTCACTCATGCAACAGGGCCCCTGGGATGAAAAACTGTTTTTT. Translation gives CASSLMQQGPWDEKLFF.

There are many counts of this clonotype. The chain recombines TRBV7-3 with TRBJ2-3; the match to TRBD1 covers 7 bases. Germline V gene sequence: CDR1 SGHTA, CDR2 FQGTGA. The V and J ends lost 2 bases and 4 bases, in that order; junction bases with no gene match: 0. The CDR3 sequence is 13 residues long. The CDR3 is CASSLGQADTQYF. In DNA, the CDR3 is TGTGCCAGCAGCTTAGGACAGGCAGATACGCAGTATTTT.

The chain couples TRBV7-2 to TRBJ2-7; TRBD1 is a possible D gene (7 bases). Trimming removed 1 base at V and 5 bases at J, with 12 bases between. CDR1 is SGHTA, CDR2 FQGNSA, per germline. CDR3 length: 14 amino acids. The CDR3 region is CASSLEGGQHEQYF. DNA of the CDR3: TGTGCCAGCAGCTTAGAGGGGGGACAGCACGAGCAGTACTTC.

This clonotype occurred a few times. The rearrangement joins TRBV20-1 to TRBJ2-7, with D possibly being TRBD1 or TRBD2 (5 bases each). With 4 bases removed from V and 1 base from J, the gap between germline ends came to 14 bases. The germline gives CDR1 DFQATT, CDR2 SNEGSKA (reference sequence). The CDR3 covers 14 residues. CDR3 protein: CSAMKSGQSYEQYV. The CDR3 DNA is TGCAGTGCTATGAAGAGCGGACAATCCTACGAGCAGTACGTC.

This clonotype was picked up a small number of times. The rearrangement uses TRBV24-1 and TRBJ1-1; 7 nucleotides line up with TRBD1. Looked up from germline, CDR1 is KGHDR and CDR2 is SFDVKD. V was clipped by 7 bases and J by 2 bases; unmatched bases: 3. This CDR3 is built from 13 residues. CDR3 coding DNA: TGTGCCACCAGCAACAGGGGAAACACTGAAGCTTTCTTT. It yields the protein CATSNRGNTEAFF.

The V and J genes are TRBV7-2 and TRBJ1-1; D ambiguous. Germline V lookup: CDR1 SGHTA, CDR2 FQGNSA. V lost 0 bases to trimming and J lost 11 bases, with 13 bases between them. The CDR3 spans 13 residues. CDR3 bases: TGTGCCAGCAGCTTAGCGTCCGGGTCTTGGGCTTTCTTT. It translates to CASSLASGSWAFF.

CDR3 in amino acids: CASSISGTGGFGSQETQYF. The CDR3 nucleotides are TGTGCCAGTAGTATTTCCGGGACAGGGGGTTTCGGGTCGCAAGAGACCCAGTACTTC. The chain carries TRBV19 and TRBJ2-5, with TRBD1 matching over 11 bases. Unmatched junction bases numbered 14, after V lost 3 bases and J lost 2 bases. CDR1 LNHDA and CDR2 SQIVND come from the germline V gene (reference sequence). This CDR3 region has 19 residues. The entire variable domain, with the rest obtained from reference TRBV19 and TRBJ2-5, is as follows: DGGITQSPKYLFRKEGQNVTLSCEQNLNHDAMYWYRQDPGQGLRLIYYSQIVNDFQKGDIAEGYSVSREKKESFPLTVTSAQKNPTAFYLCASSISGTGGFGSQETQYFGPGTRLLVL.